Sequencing of this TCR beta chain was carried out in a study of immune characterization of retroperitoneal liposarcoma. One entry per CDR3 protein results from TCRdb running MiXCR on the PCR reads. This sample has about 10,000 distinct CDR3 sequences; under 35% occur once, and the top ten carry 9.3%. By its share, this clonotype is medium-sized. This CDR3 has 14 residues. V was cut by 3 bases and J by 4 bases, with 10 bases left in between. The TCR sequence derives from a female donor with retroperitoneal liposarcoma. The sample consisted of tumor tissue. J is TRBJ2-1 and V is TRBV12-3 or TRBV12-4, with D maybe TRBD2 (6 bases). DNA of the CDR3: TGTGCCAGCAGTTTTTTAGCGGAGTACAATGAGCAGTTCTTC. Translating it yields CASSFLAEYNEQFF.